The T cell receptor (beta chain) under discussion was sequenced for a study of OX40 agonist ivuxolimab in advanced cancers. This CDR3 is built from 16 residues. Trimming cost V 0 bases and J 3 bases; bases outside gene matches: 3. Looked up from germline, CDR1 is SGHVS and CDR2 is FQNEAQ. Libraries were prepared by immunoSEQ multiplex PCR; TCRdb keeps only in-frame clonotypes and omits some of them. The table includes more than 55,000 clones, roughly nine tenths detected once. The source is an adult with an advanced solid tumor such as melanoma, head and neck, liver or kidney cancer. The chain links TRBV7-8 to TRBJ1-5; 9 bases map to TRBD1. The specimen was CD4+ or CD8+ T cells sorted from blood, collected in a trial of the OX40 agonist ivuxolimab. CDR3 region: CASSLARTGDNQPQHF. The DNA for the CDR3 is TGTGCCAGCAGCTTAGCGCGGACAGGGGACAATCAGCCCCAGCATTTT.